This T cell receptor beta chain is drawn from a study of blood T cell repertoires in COVID-19. Overall study: The analysed material was cDNA or gDNA that came from T cells, B-cell-depleted T cells, or PBMCs.

Generated by immunoSEQ multiplex PCR, the TCRdb table keeps only in-frame clones and is missing some. Here the sample spans 400,000 to 450,000 clones, roughly 85% being singletons. CDR1 is LNHDA and CDR2 is SQIVND in the germline V gene (reference sequence). CDR3 length equals 17 residues. Trimming took 6 bases from V and 8 from J; bases not matched to a gene: 15. The chain uses TRBV19 and TRBJ1-5; 11 nucleotides line up with TRBD1. The material sequenced was peripheral blood. This clonotype was obtained from a woman between 25 and 40 years old with active or convalescent COVID-19. The CDR3 bases are TGTGCCAGTAGCCAGGACCTTCGAGGGACAGGGGGGAAGCCCCAGCATTTT. Residues: CASSQDLRGTGGKPQHF.